This entry features one T cell receptor beta chain sequence. This record comes from a study of control samples from healthy donors and cancer patients. Libraries were prepared by immunoSEQ multiplex PCR; TCRdb keeps only in-frame clonotypes and omits some of them. The repertoire includes about 120,000 clones, about 94% of them detected once, and roughly 2.7% sits in the top ten. This TCR came from a man under 40 in good health. The specimen sequenced was blood.

DNA of the CDR3: TGTGCCAGCAGCTCCTTGACAGGGGTGAACACTGAAGCTTTCTTT. Amino acid sequence: CASSSLTGVNTEAFF. J is TRBJ1-1 and V is TRBV5-8, with 8 positions matching TRBD1. Germline assignment: CDR1 SGHTS and CDR2 YDEGEE. The CDR3 loop spans 15 amino acids. V lost 3 bases, J lost 0 bases, and 4 bases stayed unmatched. The variable domain in full, completed from reference TRBV5-8 and TRBJ1-1, reads EAGVTQSPTHLIKTRGQQATLRCSPISGHTSVYWYQQALGLGLQFLLWYDEGEERNRGNFPPRFSGRQFPNYSSELNVNALELEDSALYLCASSSLTGVNTEAFFGQGTRLTVV.